The 6 T cell receptor beta chains given below trace back to one sample, sequenced in a study of shared clonotypes between healthy human individuals. Repertoires were generated with immunoSEQ multiplex PCR, while TCRdb's copy carries only in-frame clones and drops some. The sample contains roughly 2.4 million clones, approximately 95% of which appear only once. The sequencing input was naive CD4+ T cells sorted from blood. Subset here: CD45RA+ positively selected. The source of these receptors is a man between 18 and 35 years old in good health.

The chain carries TRBV2 and TRBJ2-2, with TRBD2 as a possible D gene (6 bases). V was cut by 7 bases and J by 6 bases, with 12 bases left in between. This CDR3 is 13 amino acids long. Germline lookup yields CDR1 SNHLY and CDR2 FYNNEI. The CDR3 DNA is TGTGCCAGCACTCGGGGACTCGCCGGGGAGCTGTTTTTT. It encodes CASTRGLAGELFF. Full variable domain (rest looked up from reference TRBV2 and TRBJ2-2): EPEVTQTPSHQVTQMGQEVILRCVPISNHLYFYWYRQILGQKVEFLVSFYNNEISEKSEIFDDQFSVERPDGSNFTLKIRSTKLEDSAMYFCASTRGLAGELFFGEGSRLTVL.

This chain uses TRBV6-1 with TRBJ1-6; TRBD1 is a possible D gene (6 bases). V was pared by 7 bases and J by 10 bases, with 20 bases between. Looked up from germline, CDR1 is MNHNS and CDR2 is SASEGT. There are 15 residues in the CDR3. Here the CDR3 reads CASINRDLVWSPLHF. CDR3 coding DNA: TGTGCCAGCATCAACAGGGACCTGGTGTGGTCACCCCTCCACTTT.

The V gene is TRBV7-2, the J gene TRBJ2-3; the D gene is possibly TRBD2 (6 bases). Per germline, CDR1 SGHTA and CDR2 FQGNSA. The CDR3 runs 15 residues. With 7 bases removed from V and 4 bases from J, the gap between germline ends came to 18 bases. The CDR3 sequence: CASISTGGIADTQYF. The CDR3 bases are TGTGCCAGCATCTCCACTGGGGGGATCGCAGATACGCAGTATTTT.

The chain combines TRBV4-3 with TRBJ2-7; D unresolved. Germline assignment: CDR1 LGHNA and CDR2 YSLEER. Trimming left V 0 bases short and J 1 base short, with 10 bases between. The CDR3 totals 15 residues. CDR3 amino acids: CASSQDLTPSYEQYF. The CDR3 DNA reads TGCGCCAGCAGCCAAGATCTGACCCCTTCCTACGAGCAGTACTTC.

The rearrangement joins TRBV5-1 to TRBJ1-1; D is unresolved. Trimming stripped 2 bases from V and 4 bases from J, with 12 bases between. CDR1 and CDR2 from the germline V gene are SGHRS and YFSETQ. This CDR3 is 14 amino acids long. The CDR3 spells CASSFDDPTTEAFF. The CDR3 bases are TGCGCCAGCAGCTTTGACGACCCAACCACTGAAGCTTTCTTT.

The rearrangement joins TRBV6-6 to TRBJ1-5, with a possible D match to TRBD1 (5 bases). Germline CDR1 is MNHNY and CDR2 is SVGAGI (reference sequence). The V gene lost 2 bases and the J gene lost 8 bases, with 16 bases spanning the gap. CDR3 length equals 15 residues. The CDR3 DNA follows: TGTGCCAGCAGTTACGCCGGGGGGGATCTGGAGCCCCAGCATTTT. It translates to CASSYAGGDLEPQHF.